The next 19 T cell receptor beta chains were all read from a single sample in a study of CD8+ T cells in alopecia areata. It was cDNA, reverse transcribed from extracted RNA, that served as the sequencing template. Method: immunoSEQ multiplex PCR; TCRdb's copy keeps in-frame clones and lacks some. The sample shows more than 90,000 clones, no singletons; the ten largest hold around 20%. Sequenced input: lesional skin. The receptors were sampled from a C3H/HeJ mouse with alopecia areata. The strain's MHC type: H2-k.

The sample holds many counts of this clone. These gene names are mouse names. With the read ending 4 residues before the CDR3 end, the germline J gene is used to fill in that end. This chain connects TRBV13-3 to TRBJ2-1, with 11 bases lining up with TRBD1. Germline loops: CDR1 NNHDY, CDR2 SYVADS. V lost 4 bases and J lost 2; bases outside the gene matches: 5. This CDR3 is 16 amino acids long. The covered CDR3 bases are TGTGCCAGCAGTCTGGACAGGGGGCGCGACTATGCT. Translated: CASSLDRGRDYA. The entire CDR3 reads CASSLDRGRDYAEQFF.

This clone appeared a few times. All gene names here are mouse names. The CDR3 goes on 4 residues after the read ends, and that part is filled in from the germline J gene. This chain joins TRBV19 and TRBJ2-7; maybe TRBD1 (6 bases). CDR1 is FNHDT, CDR2 SITEND, per germline (reference sequence). The CDR3 has 12 residues. CDR3 sequence: CASTSTGNEQYF. Partial CDR3 DNA: TGTGCCAGCACCTCTACAGGGAAT.

In the case of this clone: Genes here carry mouse names. The sequenced fragment ends 4 residues before the CDR3 boundary, so the rest is inferred from the germline J gene. V is TRBV1 and J is TRBJ1-4, with 11 bases that match TRBD1. Unmatched junction bases numbered 1, after V lost 1 base and J lost 3 bases. CDR3 length: 16 residues. Looked up from germline, CDR1 is NSQYPW and CDR2 is LRSPGD (reference sequence). The CDR3 sequence: CTCSAAGQGANERLFF. Partial CDR3 DNA: TGCACCTGCAGTGCAGCGGGACAGGGGGCCAACGAA.

Comments on this clone: Genes and germline are mouse. The read comes to an end 4 residues before the CDR3 does, leaving the germline J gene to fill in the end. V and J are TRBV13-2 and TRBJ2-7; a weak D match, TRBD2 (6 bases). CDR1 is NNHNN and CDR2 is SYGAGS in the germline V gene (reference sequence). Trimming took 3 bases from V and 0 from J, leaving 10 bases between them. The CDR3 runs 14 residues. CDR3 in amino acids: CASGGWGSSYEQYF. The CDR3 bases that were read are TGTGCCAGCGGTGGCTGGGGTAGCTCCTAT.

Details on this clone: Gene labels here are mouse ones. The sequence runs out 4 residues before the end of the CDR3; the remainder is reconstructed from the germline J gene. The chain employs TRBV29 and TRBJ2-1, with 7 bases lining up with TRBD2. The junction had 2 bases not matched to a gene; V was cut back by 3 bases and J by 3 bases. The CDR3 is made up of 14 amino acids. Germline CDR1 and CDR2: MSHET and SYDVDS. The CDR3 protein is CASSFGGSYAEQFF. CDR3 DNA, as far as it was read: TGTGCTAGCAGTTTTGGGGGGAGCTATGCT.

Regarding this clone: The gene symbols are mouse symbols. The CDR3 extends 4 residues past the end of the read, so its final part is completed from the germline J gene. The V and J genes are TRBV19 and TRBJ2-3, with TRBD2 matching 8 bases. The CDR3 totals 13 residues. Germline-derived CDR1 and CDR2 are FNHDT and SITEND (reference sequence). After removal of 5 bases from V and 4 bases from J, the junction contained 3 bases not matched to a gene. Incomplete CDR3 DNA: TGTGCCAGCAGATGGGGGGGTTCAGAA. Protein product: CASRWGGSE. The CDR3, in full, reads CASRWGGSETLYF.

Concerning this clone: Gene names are the mouse ones. The CDR3 sequence: CASSDLTGYTEVFF. The part of the CDR3 DNA that was read is TGTGCCAGCAGTGATTTGACAGGGTACACA. The chain has TRBV13-3 and TRBJ1-1, with 7 bases lining up with TRBD1. The missing CDR3 end, 4 residues past where the read stops, is filled in from the germline J gene. The CDR3 is 14 residues long. Losses at the gene ends were 1 base for V and 3 bases for J; bases not matched to a gene: 3. Germline CDR1 reads NNHDY; CDR2 reads SYVADS.

This clone was seen more than once but under ten times. Mouse gene names and germline throughout. The read ends 4 residues early relative to the CDR3; the germline J gene fills the gap. The chain is built from TRBV1 and TRBJ1-1; 11 nucleotides match TRBD1. The CDR3 consists of 14 residues. Per germline, CDR1 NSQYPW and CDR2 LRSPGD (reference sequence). CDR3 DNA (partial): TGCACCTGCAGTGCACCGGGACAGGGGGCA. This translates into CTCSAPGQGA. The CDR3 as a whole reads CTCSAPGQGAEVFF.

This clone was detected many times. These gene names are mouse names. The CDR3 spells CASRGTGGALAEQFF. CDR3 DNA, as far as it was read: TGTGCCAGCAGAGGGACTGGGGGGGCGCTTGCT. V gene TRBV13-3 combines with J gene TRBJ2-1; 14 bases map to TRBD2. The read falls 4 residues short of the CDR3 end, and the missing part is taken from the germline J gene. Germline trimming cut 5 bases from V and 6 bases from J; bases unmatched to any gene: 4. CDR1 and CDR2 from the germline V gene are NNHDY and SYVADS. This CDR3 has 15 residues.

Regarding this clone: Gene labels here are mouse ones. The CDR3 end is not reached by the read, which stops 4 residues before it; the germline J gene fills it in. The chain links TRBV1 to TRBJ1-1; D gene unclear. This CDR3 is built from 14 residues. In germline, CDR1 is NSQYPW, CDR2 LRSPGD (reference sequence). V dropped 0 bases and J dropped 4 bases, with 9 bases sitting between them. CDR3 sequence reads: CTCSAEGWGTEVFF. Partial CDR3 DNA: TGCACCTGCAGTGCAGAGGGTTGGGGCACA.

Only a few counts were recorded for this clone. Gene names denote mouse genes. The read terminates 4 residues ahead of where the CDR3 ends, so the germline J gene completes it. The V and J genes are TRBV1 and TRBJ2-4; a possible D gene is TRBD2 (5 bases). Per the germline V gene, CDR1 is NSQYPW and CDR2 is LRSPGD (reference sequence). V gave up 0 bases and J gave up 0 bases, with 10 bases separating them. The CDR3 is made up of 16 amino acids. The part of the CDR3 DNA that was read is TGCACCTGCAGTGCAGACTGGGCCGGGAGTCAAAAC. It translates to CTCSADWAGSQN. The whole CDR3 is CTCSADWAGSQNTLYF.

Concerning this clone itself: Each gene name is a mouse one. The read gets to within 4 residues of the CDR3 end, and the germline J gene fills in the rest. The chain has TRBV13-3 and TRBJ2-5; 7 bases are a match to TRBD2. Germline V CDR1 and CDR2: NNHDY, SYVADS. The CDR3 contains 15 residues. V shed 4 bases and J 0 bases; nucleotides not matched to a gene: 5. The CDR3 region is CASSPLGDNQDTQYF. The sequenced part of the CDR3 DNA is TGTGCCAGCAGTCCCCTGGGGGATAACCAAGAC. The whole variable domain, filled in from reference TRBV13-3 and TRBJ2-5, reads EAAVTQSPRSKVAVTGGKVTLSCHQTNNHDYMYWYRQDTGHGLRLIHYSYVADSTEKGDIPDGYKASRPSQENFSLILELASLSQTAVYFCASSPLGDNQDTQYFGPGTRLLVL.

This clone was found a few times. With a much larger clone just one base away, this may be a read error. Genes here carry mouse names. With the read ending 4 residues before the CDR3 end, the germline J gene is used to fill in that end. The V and J genes are TRBV19 and TRBJ2-3; 10 bases agree with TRBD2. The trim removed 4 bases at V and 3 bases at J, leaving 5 bases unmatched. CDR1 is FNHDT, CDR2 SITEND, per germline (reference sequence). The CDR3 covers 15 residues. The CDR3 DNA, read in part, is TGTGCCAGCAGTCTGGGGGGGCGCGAGGCAGAA. Protein: CASSLGGREAE. The complete CDR3 sequence is CASSLGGREAETLYF.

In this sample, this clone turned up a few times. Gene names follow the mouse nomenclature. The read comes to an end 4 residues before the CDR3 does, leaving the germline J gene to fill in the end. The rearrangement uses TRBV19 and TRBJ2-1; 11 bases align to TRBD1. Germline CDR1 reads FNHDT; CDR2 reads SITEND (reference sequence). Unmatched junction bases numbered 9, after V lost 5 bases and J lost 5 bases. This CDR3 contains 16 residues. The DNA read from the CDR3 is TGTGCCAGCAGCCAGGACAGGGGGCGTCTTGATGCT. Its translation is CASSQDRGRLDA. The complete CDR3 protein is CASSQDRGRLDAEQFF.

This clone was observed a few times. Gene names and germline refer to mouse. The CDR3 end falls 4 residues outside the read, so it is completed with the germline J gene. The chain recombines TRBV13-3 with TRBJ2-1; weak D call: TRBD2 (7 bases). CDR3 length: 14 amino acids. Germline values: CDR1 NNHDY, CDR2 SYVADS. The CDR3 sequence: CASSDGGREAEQFF. CDR3 DNA (partial): TGTGCCAGCAGTGACGGGGGGCGGGAAGCT.

This clone was counted only a few times. The gene names given are mouse names. The CDR3 end is not reached by the read, which stops 4 residues before it; the germline J gene fills it in. V usage is TRBV13-3 and J usage is TRBJ1-4, with a tentative D call TRBD1 (5 bases). Between the trimmed V and J ends, which lost 1 base and 5 bases, there was a span of 9 bases. Germline assignment: CDR1 NNHDY and CDR2 SYVADS. The CDR3 extends over 14 amino acids. The covered CDR3 bases are TGTGCCAGCAGTGATCAGGGACTGAACGAA. It encodes CASSDQGLNE. The complete CDR3 reads CASSDQGLNERLFF.

This clone was seen a few times. Genes here carry mouse names. The sequenced fragment ends 4 residues before the CDR3 boundary, so the rest is inferred from the germline J gene. This chain connects TRBV13-3 to TRBJ1-1; 7 positions agree with TRBD1. V was clipped by 7 bases and J by 0 bases; unmatched bases: 6. Germline CDR1 is NNHDY and CDR2 is SYVADS. This CDR3 spans 14 amino acids. The sequenced part of the CDR3 DNA is TGTGCCAGCGGACAACAGGGGACAAACACA. Its protein product is CASGQQGTNT. The CDR3, in full, reads CASGQQGTNTEVFF.

Regarding this clone: Germline and genes here are mouse. The read stops 4 residues short of the end of the CDR3; the missing end is completed from the germline J gene. This chain links TRBV13-3 with TRBJ2-4; D is ambiguous. Germline V gene sequence: CDR1 NNHDY, CDR2 SYVADS. The CDR3 contains 14 residues. V shed 1 base and J shed 1 base, with 7 bases lying between them. CDR3 loop: CASSDSQGQNTLYF. Partial CDR3 DNA: TGTGCCAGCAGTGATTCGCAGGGTCAAAAC.

To note about this clone: At residue 12, TCRdb's protein is not the same as the translated DNA, so the protein here was read from the DNA. Here the gene names and germline are mouse. The missing CDR3 end, 3 residues past where the read stops, is filled in from the germline J gene. This chain links TRBV1 with TRBJ1-6; D possibly corresponds to TRBD1 (6 bases). TRBJ1-6 is identified as an open reading frame with a role that is uncertain. The length of the CDR3 is 15 residues. The ends were cut back, 0 bases at V and 7 bases at J, with 10 bases in the middle. Germline V gene lookup returns CDR1 NSQYPW and CDR2 LRSPGD (reference sequence). The DNA read from the CDR3 is TGCACCTGCAGTGCAGACGGGGGGCGAAATTCGCCC. Translated, it gives CTCSADGGRNSP. The CDR3 as a whole reads CTCSADGGRNSPLYF.